These 9 T cell receptor beta chains came from one sample sequenced in a study of T-cell memory formation after mild COVID-19 (dated by TCRdb to the early 2020s). Libraries were prepared through 5' RACE. The sequencing machine was an Illumina NovaSeq 6000. TCRdb trimmed public reads at Q25 via fastp, called clones via MiXCR and kept in-frame beta chains. Under each unique CDR3 protein, matching rows form one entry showing the most common genes and DNA. Counted in this sample were about 110,000 distinct CDR3 sequences; around 11% of them appeared once. 25% to 35% of the sample goes to the ten largest clones. Sequencing input: PBMCs or a T cell subset sorted from them (not recorded which). The receptors were sampled from an adult woman who had mild COVID-19 (a few samples of this study predate the infection). The sample titles of this study are shuffled in the database, so cell type and time point are left out; the donor was told from shared clones.

This clonotype turned up a few times. The chain is built from TRBV2 and TRBJ2-7; TRBD1 matches 8 bases. The germline V gene encodes CDR1 SNHLY and CDR2 FYNNEI. V gave up 2 bases and J gave up 12 bases; unmatched junction bases: 15. CDR3 size: 15 residues. The CDR3 reads CASSEYIGQGTGLYF. The CDR3, as DNA: TGTGCCAGCAGTGAATATATAGGACAGGGAACAGGTCTGTACTTC. The complete variable domain, with remaining parts taken from reference TRBV2 and TRBJ2-7, reads EPEVTQTPSHQVTQMGQEVILRCVPISNHLYFYWYRQILGQKVEFLVSFYNNEISEKSEIFDDQFSVERPDGSNFTLKIRSTKLEDSAMYFCASSEYIGQGTGLYFGPGTRLTVT.

This clonotype has more than one count but fewer than ten. This chain links TRBV6-5 with TRBJ2-2; possible D gene TRBD1, 5 bases. V shed 0 bases and J shed 5 bases, with 13 bases lying between them. Germline CDR1 MNHEY, CDR2 SVGAGI. This CDR3 spans 16 amino acids. The CDR3 region has the DNA TGTGCCAGCAGTTACTCTGGCCAGGGAAAGACCGGGGAGCTGTTTTTT. It translates to CASSYSGQGKTGELFF.

This clonotype came up a few times. V is TRBV10-3 and J is TRBJ1-1; D is unresolved. The CDR3 has 15 amino acids. V lost 1 base and J lost 0, with 9 bases in between. Germline CDR1 is ENHRY and CDR2 is SYGVKD. CDR3 region: CAISEWTGMNTEAFF. CDR3 nucleotides: TGTGCCATCAGTGAGTGGACGGGCATGAACACTGAAGCTTTCTTT.

The V call is TRBV7-9, the J call TRBJ2-1; TRBD2 agrees at 9 bases. Looked up from germline, CDR1 is SEHNR and CDR2 is FQNEAQ (reference sequence). This CDR3 has 15 residues. V shed 3 bases and J 4 bases; nucleotides not matched to a gene: 4. This CDR3 is CASSFSSGIYNEQFF. CDR3 DNA: TGTGCCAGCAGCTTCTCTAGCGGGATATACAATGAGCAGTTCTTC. Using reference TRBV7-9 and TRBJ2-1 for the parts outside the CDR3, the full variable domain is DTGVSQNPRHKITKRGQNVTFRCDPISEHNRLYWYRQTLGQGPEFLTYFQNEAQLEKSRLLSDRFSAERPKGSFSTLEIQRTEQGDSAMYLCASSFSSGIYNEQFFGPGTRLTVL.

This chain uses TRBV12-3 or TRBV12-4 with TRBJ2-3; 8 bases agree with TRBD1. V trimming: 6 bases; J trimming: 2 bases; junction bases outside the gene matches: 10. CDR3 length: 16 residues. CDR3 nucleotide sequence: TGTGCCAGCAGGACCCGGGACAGGATCTTCACAGATACGCAGTATTTT. Translating gives CASRTRDRIFTDTQYF.

This clonotype turned up a few times. V is TRBV29-1 and J is TRBJ2-7, with 8 positions matching TRBD1. The CDR3 covers 16 residues. V lost 2 bases to trimming and J lost 7 bases; unmatched junction nucleotides: 16. Germline loops: CDR1 SQVTM, CDR2 ANQGSEA. For the CDR3, the DNA is TGCAGCGTTGAACGTGTAGGCCAGGGGGCTTCGGGGGAGCAGTACTTC. Translating gives CSVERVGQGASGEQYF.

V gene TRBV5-6 combines with J gene TRBJ2-3, with TRBD2 as a possible D gene (5 bases). Germline lookup yields CDR1 SGHDT and CDR2 YYEEEE. CDR3 length: 15 residues. The V and J ends lost 2 bases and 3 bases respectively, with 13 bases between them. The CDR3 DNA sequence: TGTGCCAGCAGCTTTGGAGGTTCGGAAACAGATACGCAGTATTTT. Translating it yields CASSFGGSETDTQYF.

This rearrangement joins TRBV7-9 to TRBJ2-1; TRBD2 matches at 8 bases. Trimming took 5 bases from V and 8 from J; bases not matched to a gene: 14. Germline V gene sequence: CDR1 SEHNR, CDR2 FQNEAQ (reference sequence). This CDR3 region has 16 residues. The CDR3 reads CASSALAGNSGDEQFF. CDR3 coding DNA: TGTGCCAGCAGCGCCCTAGCGGGCAACTCCGGGGATGAGCAGTTCTTC.

The chain carries TRBV6-6 and TRBJ2-3; D may be TRBD2 (6 bases). Looked up from germline, CDR1 is MNHNY and CDR2 is SVGAGI (reference sequence). Trimming pared 4 bases from V and 2 bases from J, leaving 16 bases between. The CDR3 totals 16 residues. The CDR3 DNA sequence: TGTGCCAGCAGTTCAGCCCCGGGACTCCTCACAGATACGCAGTATTTT. This translates into CASSSAPGLLTDTQYF.